The present T cell receptor (beta chain) was sequenced within a study of CD8 T cells in Susac syndrome. About the study: When blood was drawn, the patients with Susac syndrome were therapy-naive, on corticosteroids, or on intravenous immunoglobulin alone. Overall study findings and caveats: The CD4+ T cell repertoires that were profiled in Susac syndrome showed no clonal expansion.

CDR1 and CDR2 (germline): DFQATT, SNEGSKA (reference sequence). V shed 2 bases and J 3 bases; nucleotides not matched to a gene: 4. This CDR3 has 14 residues. About 0.5 to 1 ug RNA was reverse transcribed with random hexamers. TCRdb used MiXCR to reprocess the immunoSEQ multiplex PCR reads, holding one entry per CDR3 protein. Here the sample spans some 250,000 distinct CDR3 sequences, 96% being singletons. This clonotype showed up just once. No antigen is known for it. The J gene is TRBJ2-7, the V gene TRBV20-1; 10 nucleotides align to TRBD2. Sequencing was carried out using CD4+ T cells from PBMCs. The receptor was isolated from a human donor with Susac syndrome. As DNA, the CDR3 is TGCAGTGCTAGAATGGCTAGCGGGAGCTACGAGCAGTACTTC. Its protein product is CSARMASGSYEQYF.